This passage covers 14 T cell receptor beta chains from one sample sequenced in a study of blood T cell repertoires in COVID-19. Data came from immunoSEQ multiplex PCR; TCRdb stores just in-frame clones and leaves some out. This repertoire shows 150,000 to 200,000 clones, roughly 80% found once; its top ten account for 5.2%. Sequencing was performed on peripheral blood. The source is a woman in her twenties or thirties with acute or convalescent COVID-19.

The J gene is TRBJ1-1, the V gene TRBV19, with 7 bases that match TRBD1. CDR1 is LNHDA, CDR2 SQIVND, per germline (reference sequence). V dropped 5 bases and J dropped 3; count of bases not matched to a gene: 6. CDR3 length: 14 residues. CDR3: CASSEQGFDTEAFF. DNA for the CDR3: TGTGCCAGTAGTGAACAGGGGTTCGACACTGAAGCTTTCTTT. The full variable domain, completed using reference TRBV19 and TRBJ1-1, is DGGITQSPKYLFRKEGQNVTLSCEQNLNHDAMYWYRQDPGQGLRLIYYSQIVNDFQKGDIAEGYSVSREKKESFPLTVTSAQKNPTAFYLCASSEQGFDTEAFFGQGTRLTVV.

CDR3 nucleotides: TGTGCCAGTAGTATGCACGGACTAGCGGGGGGGAAAGAGACCCAGTACTTC. The encoded protein is CASSMHGLAGGKETQYF. The V gene is TRBV19, the J gene TRBJ2-5, with TRBD2 identical over 15 bases. V gave up 3 bases and J gave up 3 bases; unmatched junction bases: 5. The germline gives CDR1 LNHDA, CDR2 SQIVND (reference sequence). This CDR3 contains 17 residues.

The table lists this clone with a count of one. The CDR3 loop reads CASSLGSGANYGYTF. DNA of the CDR3: TGTGCCAGCAGCTTAGGGTCGGGGGCTAACTATGGCTACACCTTC. The gene calls are TRBV7-8 and TRBJ1-2; perhaps TRBD1 as D (5 bases). Germline-derived CDR1 and CDR2 are SGHVS and FQNEAQ. The V gene lost 1 base and the J gene lost 0 bases, with 9 bases spanning the gap. The CDR3 has 15 amino acids.

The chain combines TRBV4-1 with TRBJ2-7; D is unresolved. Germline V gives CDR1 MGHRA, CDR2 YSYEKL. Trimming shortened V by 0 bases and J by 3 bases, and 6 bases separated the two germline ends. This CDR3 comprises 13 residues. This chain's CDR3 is CASSQEKHYEQYF. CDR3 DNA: TGCGCCAGCAGCCAAGAAAAGCACTACGAGCAGTACTTC.

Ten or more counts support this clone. The CDR3 here is CASTLGGRQYF. For the CDR3, the DNA is TGTGCCAGCACCTTAGGAGGTCGGCAGTACTTC. The rearrangement joins TRBV6-6 to TRBJ2-7; perhaps TRBD2 as D (5 bases). The CDR3 extends over 11 amino acids. The V end was cut by 7 bases, the J end by 9 bases, with 13 bases between. CDR1 is MNHNY and CDR2 is SVGAGI in the germline V gene (reference sequence).

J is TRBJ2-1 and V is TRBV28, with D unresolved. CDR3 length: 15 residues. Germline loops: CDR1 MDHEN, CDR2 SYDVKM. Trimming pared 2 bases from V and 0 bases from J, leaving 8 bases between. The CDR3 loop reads CASSLGGSSYNEQFF. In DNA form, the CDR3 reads TGTGCCAGCAGTTTAGGCGGCAGCTCCTACAATGAGCAGTTCTTC. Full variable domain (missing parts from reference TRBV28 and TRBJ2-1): DVKVTQSSRYLVKRTGEKVFLECVQDMDHENMFWYRQDPGLGLRLIYFSYDVKMKEKGDIPEGYSVSREKKERFSLILESASTNQTSMYLCASSLGGSSYNEQFFGPGTRLTVL.

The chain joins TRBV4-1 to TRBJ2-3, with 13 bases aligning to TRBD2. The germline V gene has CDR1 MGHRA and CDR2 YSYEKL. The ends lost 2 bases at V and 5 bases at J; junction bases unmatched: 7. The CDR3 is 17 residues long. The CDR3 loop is CASSQPLAGGPGDTQYF. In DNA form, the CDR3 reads TGCGCCAGCAGCCAACCACTAGCGGGGGGGCCGGGAGATACGCAGTATTTT.

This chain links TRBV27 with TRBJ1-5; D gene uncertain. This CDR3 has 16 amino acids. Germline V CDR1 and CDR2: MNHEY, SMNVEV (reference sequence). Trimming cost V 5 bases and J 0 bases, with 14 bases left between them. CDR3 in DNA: TGTGCCAGCAGTCCCGAGGGAATAGGTAGCAATCAGCCCCAGCATTTT. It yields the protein CASSPEGIGSNQPQHF.

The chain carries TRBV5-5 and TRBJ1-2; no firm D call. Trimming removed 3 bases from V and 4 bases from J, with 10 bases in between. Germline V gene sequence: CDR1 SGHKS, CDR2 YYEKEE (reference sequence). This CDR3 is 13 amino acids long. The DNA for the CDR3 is TGTGCCAGCAGCTCGAGGAGTAGCTATGGCTACACCTTC. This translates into CASSSRSSYGYTF. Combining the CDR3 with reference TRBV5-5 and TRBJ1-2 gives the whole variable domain DAGVTQSPTHLIKTRGQQVTLRCSPISGHKSVSWYQQVLGQGPQFIFQYYEKEERGRGNFPDRFSARQFPNYSSELNVNALLLGDSALYLCASSSRSSYGYTFGSGTRLTVV.

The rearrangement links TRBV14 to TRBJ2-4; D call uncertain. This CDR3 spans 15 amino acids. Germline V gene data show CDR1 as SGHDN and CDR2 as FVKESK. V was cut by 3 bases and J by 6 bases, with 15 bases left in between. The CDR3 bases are TGTGCCAGCAGCCAGAGCTCGGTAGTAGTAAACATTCAGTACTTC. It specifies CASSQSSVVVNIQYF.

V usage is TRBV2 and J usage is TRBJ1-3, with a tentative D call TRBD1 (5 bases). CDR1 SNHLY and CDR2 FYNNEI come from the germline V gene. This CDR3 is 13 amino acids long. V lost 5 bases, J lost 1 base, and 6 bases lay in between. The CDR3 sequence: CASSPGSGNTIYF. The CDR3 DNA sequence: TGTGCCAGCAGTCCAGGGTCTGGAAACACCATATATTTT.

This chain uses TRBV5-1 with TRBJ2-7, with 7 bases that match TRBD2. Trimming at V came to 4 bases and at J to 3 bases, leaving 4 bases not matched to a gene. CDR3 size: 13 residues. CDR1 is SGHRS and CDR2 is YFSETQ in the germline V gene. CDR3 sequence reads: CASSPGLGYEQYF. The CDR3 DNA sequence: TGCGCCAGCAGCCCCGGACTAGGCTACGAGCAGTACTTC.

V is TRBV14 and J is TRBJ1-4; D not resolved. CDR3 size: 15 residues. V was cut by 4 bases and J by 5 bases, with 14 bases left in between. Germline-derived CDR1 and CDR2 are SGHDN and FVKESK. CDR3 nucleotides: TGTGCCAGCAGCCCAGGCTGGGCCTTAAATGAAAAACTGTTTTTT. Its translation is CASSPGWALNEKLFF.

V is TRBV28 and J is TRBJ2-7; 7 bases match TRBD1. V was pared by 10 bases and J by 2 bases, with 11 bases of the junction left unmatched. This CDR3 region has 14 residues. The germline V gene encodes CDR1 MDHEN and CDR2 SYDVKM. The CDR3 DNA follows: TGTGCCACAGGCGGACAGGCCCCGGCCTACGAGCAGTACTTC. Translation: CATGGQAPAYEQYF. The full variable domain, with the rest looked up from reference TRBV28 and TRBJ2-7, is DVKVTQSSRYLVKRTGEKVFLECVQDMDHENMFWYRQDPGLGLRLIYFSYDVKMKEKGDIPEGYSVSREKKERFSLILESASTNQTSMYLCATGGQAPAYEQYFGPGTRLTVT.